What follows are 9 T cell receptor beta chains derived from one specimen sequenced in a study of human T cells and chemical hapten exposure. The library labeled individual cDNA molecules by adding unique molecular identifiers to them. TCRdb processed the reads anew with MiXCR; each CDR3 protein has one entry. The repertoire has around 120,000 distinct CDR3 sequences, 8.5% to 9% of them found once; the top ten carry 1.4%. Unfractionated whole blood yielded total RNA. Sequenced material: whole blood. The receptor source for this set is a human donor in good health. Some clones in this sample may be carry-over from other donors' samples.

This clonotype came up many times. J is TRBJ2-1 and V is TRBV7-3, with 9 nucleotides matching TRBD2. V lost 2 bases and J lost 9; bases outside the gene matches: 8. CDR3 length: 15 residues. CDR1 and CDR2 from the germline V gene are SGHTA and FQGTGA. CDR3 in DNA: TGTGCCAGCAGCTTATGGGGCGGGGGGGATCCTGAGCAGTTCTTC. This sequence encodes CASSLWGGGDPEQFF.

This clonotype was observed a handful of times. V is TRBV4-1 and J is TRBJ1-1; tentatively, D is TRBD1 (6 bases). V lost 1 base to trimming and J lost 3 bases, with 24 bases between them. The germline gives CDR1 MGHRA, CDR2 YSYEKL. This CDR3 is 19 amino acids long. The CDR3 DNA reads TGCGCCAGCAGCCAAGGCATTATGGGATTAACGCGACAGGACACTGAAGCTTTCTTT. It codes for CASSQGIMGLTRQDTEAFF.

This chain connects TRBV19 to TRBJ2-5, with 8 bases fitting TRBD2. There are 17 residues in the CDR3. CDR1 is LNHDA and CDR2 is SQIVND in the germline V gene (reference sequence). With V trimmed by 6 bases and J by 2 bases, 14 bases remained unmatched. The DNA of the CDR3 is TGTGCCAGTAGCCCGGGAAGTAGCGGGATATTTCAAGAGACCCAGTACTTC. Translated: CASSPGSSGIFQETQYF.

In its sample, this clonotype was seen many times. V and J are TRBV6-6 and TRBJ1-4; a possible D gene is TRBD1 (5 bases). The CDR3 extends over 15 amino acids. V was shortened by 6 bases and J by 2 bases, with 13 bases between the two germline ends. Germline loops: CDR1 MNHNY, CDR2 SVGAGI (reference sequence). The CDR3 DNA reads as TGTGCCAGCAGCCCCGAGACAGCGACTAATGAAAAACTGTTTTTT. Translated: CASSPETATNEKLFF.

This clonotype was seen ten or more times. The V and J genes are TRBV27 and TRBJ1-1; D is undetermined. Germline V lookup: CDR1 MNHEY, CDR2 SMNVEV (reference sequence). V lost 0 bases and J lost 5, with 7 bases in between. This CDR3 has 13 residues. The CDR3 spells CASSLSFRTEAFF. CDR3 DNA: TGTGCCAGCAGTTTATCGTTTCGGACTGAAGCTTTCTTT.

The sample holds many counts of this clonotype. CDR3 region: CASSLTGGSTGELFF. The CDR3 DNA sequence: TGTGCCAGCAGCTTGACAGGGGGCTCCACCGGGGAGCTGTTTTTT. The rearrangement uses TRBV5-4 and TRBJ2-2; the match to TRBD1 covers 9 bases. Germline loops: CDR1 SGHNT, CDR2 YYREEE (reference sequence). The trim removed 1 base at V and 4 bases at J, leaving 2 bases unmatched. CDR3 length: 15 residues.

The chain uses TRBV5-1 and TRBJ2-6, with 7 bases matching TRBD1. Per germline, CDR1 SGHRS and CDR2 YFSETQ. This CDR3 has 15 residues. The ends lost 3 bases at V and 2 bases at J; junction bases unmatched: 2. The CDR3 sequence is CASSYDRAGANVLTF. For the CDR3, the DNA is TGCGCCAGCAGCTACGACAGGGCTGGGGCCAACGTCCTGACTTTC.

As concerns this clonotype: This CDR3 fails to terminate in the conserved phenylalanine or tryptophan, so it likely reflects a read error. The rearrangement uses TRBV20-1 and TRBJ2-7, with D perhaps being TRBD1 or TRBD2 (5 bases each). Trimming removed 6 bases at V and 4 bases at J, with 22 bases between. Germline V gene sequence: CDR1 DFQATT, CDR2 SNEGSKA (reference sequence). The CDR3 is 15 amino acids. The CDR3 DNA reads as TGCAGTGCGCCCCTCCCGGGACCGACTCGGTACGAGCAGTACTTA. Protein: CSAPLPGPTRYEQYL.

This clonotype was counted between two and nine times. The chain links TRBV12-3 or TRBV12-4 to TRBJ1-2; possibly TRBD1 for D (5 bases). The CDR3 spans 12 residues. Trimming took 6 bases from V and 6 from J, leaving 11 bases between them. This CDR3 reads CASRGGTDGYTF. CDR3 DNA sequence: TGTGCCAGCAGGGGGGGGACCGATGGCTACACCTTC.